These 21 T cell receptor beta chains were sequenced from one sample in a study of cytomegalovirus exposure and HLA in healthy donors listed by TCRdb under 2017. Libraries were constructed by the immunoSEQ multiplex PCR assay. For the multiplex PCR, a mixture combining 60 forward primers for TCR Vbeta segments and 13 reverse primers for TCR Jbeta segments was used. TCRdb carries this immuneACCESS record with in-frame sequences only. Its versions omit some clonotypes, under half of them owing to an unresolved V gene in the studies checked, with the rest unexplained. The sample table shows over 150,000 clones, and approximately 73% are seen once. About 5.4% of the sample comes from the top ten. The sequenced sample was PBMCs. These receptors came from a woman aged 18 to 35 in good health and CMV-seropositive.

V is TRBV5-1 and J is TRBJ1-2, with unresolved D. In germline, CDR1 is SGHRS, CDR2 YFSETQ. V was pared by 2 bases and J by 3 bases, with 23 bases between. The CDR3 extends over 18 amino acids. Here the CDR3 DNA reads TGCGCCAGCAGCTTTGGTGGACTAAAAATAGGATCCCACTATGGCTACACCTTC. This translates into CASSFGGLKIGSHYGYTF.

The rearrangement uses TRBV7-2 and TRBJ2-2; 9 nucleotides match TRBD2. V was clipped by 3 bases and J by 0 bases; unmatched bases: 8. The germline CDR1 and CDR2 sequences are SGHTA and FQGNSA. The CDR3 sequence is 18 residues long. This chain's CDR3 is CASSFAGGSYANTGELFF. Here the CDR3 DNA reads TGTGCCAGCAGCTTCGCGGGGGGGTCTTACGCGAACACCGGGGAGCTGTTTTTT.

V usage is TRBV4-3 and J usage is TRBJ2-7; 8 nucleotides match TRBD2. The V gene end was trimmed by 0 bases and the J gene end by 1 base; junction bases not matched to a gene: 2. The CDR3 is 15 amino acids. CDR1 and CDR2 from the germline V gene are LGHNA and YSLEER. CDR3 nucleotides: TGCGCCAGCAGCCAAGATCGGGGGGGGTCCTACGAGCAGTACTTC. Translating it yields CASSQDRGGSYEQYF.

The chain has TRBV10-3 and TRBJ1-2, with D perhaps TRBD1 (6 bases). Germline lookup yields CDR1 ENHRY and CDR2 SYGVKD. This CDR3 comprises 13 residues. V lost 2 bases, J lost 6 bases, and 10 bases lay in between. CDR3 sequence reads: CAISEGGRNGYTF. The CDR3, as DNA: TGTGCCATCAGTGAGGGGGGCAGGAATGGCTACACCTTC.

This sequence joins TRBV5-8 and TRBJ2-3; weak D call: TRBD2 (5 bases). V was shortened by 3 bases and J by 2 bases, with 16 bases between the two germline ends. This CDR3 spans 16 amino acids. CDR1 is SGHTS, CDR2 YDEGEE, per germline. Here the CDR3 DNA reads TGTGCCAGCAGCTCCATTTTCCCGGGAATCACAGATACGCAGTATTTT. Its protein product is CASSSIFPGITDTQYF.

The chain's CDR3 is CASSLGAGTKNIQYF. The CDR3 DNA is TGTGCCAGCAGCTTGGGGGCGGGGACCAAAAACATTCAGTACTTC. The rearrangement joins TRBV5-4 to TRBJ2-4; D may be TRBD2 (6 bases). This CDR3 comprises 15 residues. Germline V gene sequence: CDR1 SGHNT, CDR2 YYREEE (reference sequence). V was trimmed by 0 bases and J by 2 bases, leaving 9 bases between them.

In the case of this clone: This same CDR3 is encoded by further DNA sequences in the sample. The chain combines TRBV7-9 with TRBJ2-7; D not resolved. Trimming took off 5 bases at V and 4 bases at J, with 6 bases between the two ends. The CDR3 totals 11 residues. The germline V gene encodes CDR1 SEHNR and CDR2 FQNEAQ (reference sequence). The CDR3, as DNA: TGTGCCAGCAGCCCCGGGTACGAGCAGTACTTC. Translating gives CASSPGYEQYF.

A note on this clone: Compared with germline, one end of the junction differs, possibly owing to a read error. The chain recombines TRBV2 with TRBJ2-1; TRBD1 is a possible D gene (7 bases). Germline-derived CDR1 and CDR2 are SNHLY and FYNNEI. This CDR3 contains 11 residues. The CDR3 nucleotides read TGTGCCAGCCGACAGGGAGGTGTACCAGTCTTC. Protein: CASRQGGVPVF.

The chain uses TRBV9 and TRBJ2-1; the match to TRBD2 covers 8 bases. Germline values: CDR1 SGDLS, CDR2 YYNGEE. J lost 10 bases, V lost 3 bases, and 6 bases had no gene match. The CDR3 totals 13 residues. The CDR3: CASSEAGGGEQFF. The CDR3 coding sequence is TGTGCCAGCAGCGAGGCGGGGGGTGGGGAGCAGTTCTTC.

This clone was counted between two and nine times. The chain combines TRBV14 with TRBJ2-7; tentative D call: TRBD2 (6 bases). Trimming took off 4 bases at V and 0 bases at J, with 10 bases between the two ends. The CDR3 has 14 amino acids. Per the germline V gene, CDR1 is SGHDN and CDR2 is FVKESK. CDR3 DNA: TGTGCCAGCAGCCCCGGGACTGGCTCCTACGAGCAGTACTTC. Residues: CASSPGTGSYEQYF.

The CDR3 loop reads CASSSGGDNEQFF. The DNA of the CDR3 is TGTGCCAGCAGCTCCGGGGGGGACAATGAGCAGTTCTTC. The chain is built from TRBV11-3 and TRBJ2-1; the match to TRBD2 covers 8 bases. This CDR3 has 13 amino acids. CDR1 SGHNT and CDR2 YENEEA come from the germline V gene. After removal of 4 bases from V and 5 bases from J, the junction contained 1 base not matched to a gene. The full variable domain, rest sourced from reference TRBV11-3 and TRBJ2-1, is EAGVVQSPRYKIIEKKQPVAFWCNPISGHNTLYWYLQNLGQGPELLIRYENEEAVDDSQLPKDRFSAERLKGVDSTLKIQPAELGDSAVYLCASSSGGDNEQFFGPGTRLTVL.

This clone was seen only once. V usage is TRBV4-3 and J usage is TRBJ1-1; 8 bases align to TRBD1. Germline CDR1 LGHNA, CDR2 YSLEER. The ends lost 4 bases at V and 5 bases at J; junction bases unmatched: 9. The length of the CDR3 is 15 residues. The CDR3 DNA reads TGCGCCAGCAGCCCCACCGCAGGGGGCTTGACTGAAGCTTTCTTT. It is translated as CASSPTAGGLTEAFF.

This clone was observed once. This chain links TRBV15 with TRBJ2-7; 10 bases are a match to TRBD2. CDR1 and CDR2 (germline): LNHNV, YYDKDF (reference sequence). With V trimmed by 8 bases and J by 0 bases, 10 bases remained unmatched. CDR3 length equals 16 residues. The CDR3, as DNA: TGTGCCACCGGCACCTCTAGCGGGGGTTACTCCTACGAGCAGTACTTC. Residues: CATGTSSGGYSYEQYF.

The J gene is TRBJ1-2, the V gene TRBV5-8; perhaps TRBD1 as D (5 bases). CDR3 length: 16 amino acids. Germline lookup yields CDR1 SGHTS and CDR2 YDEGEE. Trimming took off 4 bases at V and 2 bases at J, with 18 bases between the two ends. CDR3: CASSPGTLEQNYGYTF. In DNA, the CDR3 is TGTGCCAGCAGCCCAGGGACTCTCGAGCAAAACTATGGCTACACCTTC.

In its sample, this clone was seen a few times. The chain employs TRBV6-5 and TRBJ2-3; 7 nucleotides align to TRBD1. Germline-derived CDR1 and CDR2 are MNHEY and SVGAGI. The CDR3 is 13 amino acids. J lost 3 bases, V lost 9 bases, and 6 bases had no gene match. The CDR3 DNA follows: TGTGCCAGAAGGGACAGAGGAACAGATACGCAGTATTTT. Translated, it gives CARRDRGTDTQYF.

This clone appeared a single time. The chain joins TRBV7-9 to TRBJ2-5; a possible D gene is TRBD2 (5 bases). Germline V gene sequence: CDR1 SEHNR, CDR2 FQNEAQ (reference sequence). The ends were cut back, 6 bases at V and 4 bases at J, with 15 bases in the middle. The CDR3 has 14 residues. CDR3 residues: CASRIPGSGETQYF. Here the CDR3 DNA reads TGTGCCAGCAGGATTCCGGGATCGGGAGAGACCCAGTACTTC. Full variable domain (remainder filled in from reference TRBV7-9 and TRBJ2-5): DTGVSQNPRHKITKRGQNVTFRCDPISEHNRLYWYRQTLGQGPEFLTYFQNEAQLEKSRLLSDRFSAERPKGSFSTLEIQRTEQGDSAMYLCASRIPGSGETQYFGPGTRLLVL.

In this sample, this clone turned up a few times. V gene TRBV11-1 combines with J gene TRBJ2-3; D unclear. Trimming shortened V by 1 base and J by 0 bases, and 11 bases separated the two germline ends. The CDR3 covers 16 residues. Germline CDR1 and CDR2: SGHAT and FQDESV (reference sequence). The CDR3 sequence: CASSLVVAESTDTQYF. The CDR3, as DNA: TGTGCCAGCAGCTTAGTCGTGGCGGAGAGCACAGATACGCAGTATTTT.

The chain combines TRBV6-5 with TRBJ2-7, with no clear D. The CDR3 is made up of 13 amino acids. Germline V gene data show CDR1 as MNHEY and CDR2 as SVGAGI. V was shortened by 8 bases and J by 0 bases, with 11 bases between the two germline ends. The CDR3 reads CASCRRNSYEQYF. CDR3 bases: TGTGCCAGCTGTAGGAGAAACTCCTACGAGCAGTACTTC.

The chain joins TRBV29-1 to TRBJ2-1, with 9 bases matching TRBD1. The V gene end was trimmed by 6 bases and the J gene end by 1 base; junction bases not matched to a gene: 7. The length of the CDR3 is 15 residues. Germline V CDR1 and CDR2: SQVTM, ANQGSEA. The CDR3 DNA reads as TGCAGCGTCGGCCCGGGACAGGGTTCCTACAATGAGCAGTTCTTC. Amino acid sequence: CSVGPGQGSYNEQFF.

The V and J genes are TRBV7-9 and TRBJ2-5; a weak D match, TRBD1 (6 bases). Near its end, the DNA agrees better with TRBJ2-7, so the J call may be wrong. The CDR3 is 14 residues long. The germline CDR1 and CDR2 sequences are SEHNR and FQNEAQ (reference sequence). CDR3 residues: CASSLAGQLYEQYF. CDR3 DNA sequence: TGTGCCAGCAGCTTAGCCGGACAGCTCTACGAGCAGTACTTC.

The rearrangement joins TRBV9 to TRBJ2-2; 11 bases are a match to TRBD2. CDR1 and CDR2 (germline): SGDLS, YYNGEE. V gave up 4 bases and J gave up 6 bases; unmatched junction bases: 8. The CDR3 sequence is 16 residues long. The CDR3 bases are TGTGCCAGCAGCCCCTTTAGCGGGGGGGTCTCCGGGGAGCTGTTTTTT. Translation: CASSPFSGGVSGELFF.